The clone carrying this TCR beta chain was seen ten or more times. Its target is not known. The sample comes from a study of CD8 T cells in ankylosing spondylitis. V dropped 0 bases and J dropped 2 bases, with 8 bases sitting between them. Germline V lookup: CDR1 SGHRS, CDR2 YFSETQ. This CDR3 is 15 amino acids long. TCRdb analysed the 5' RACE reads with MiXCR anew, one entry per CDR3 protein. The sample has about 460,000 distinct CDR3 sequences, under 5.5% seen once. Broader study findings: Among TCR beta sequences, a motif of several highly homologous variants appeared characteristic of ankylosing spondylitis blood.

The source is a male donor with ankylosing spondylitis. Sequences were obtained from blood, either unsorted or a sorted T cell fraction (not recorded which). This chain uses TRBV5-1 with TRBJ2-2; no clear D gene. This CDR3 is CASSLAFQNTGELFF. The CDR3 region has the DNA TGCGCCAGCAGCTTGGCTTTCCAAAACACCGGGGAGCTGTTTTTT.